The present TCR beta chain was sequenced within a study of CD8 T cells in Susac syndrome. From blood CD8+ and CD4+ T cells, TCR beta sequences were generated. V shed 6 bases, J shed 3 bases, and the junction held 8 bases outside the gene matches. This CDR3 comprises 15 residues. Per the germline V gene, CDR1 is LNHDA and CDR2 is SQIVND (reference sequence). cDNA came from roughly 0.5 to 1 ug RNA primed by random hexamers. MiXCR, applied by TCRdb to the immunoSEQ multiplex PCR reads, yields one record per CDR3 protein. The repertoire holds roughly 120,000 distinct CDR3 sequences, with 80% to 95% as singletons.

This sequence originates from a human donor with multiple sclerosis. The rearrangement uses TRBV19 and TRBJ1-5, with TRBD1 identical over 7 bases. Material for sequencing was CD8+ T cells from PBMCs. The CDR3 coding sequence is TGTGCCAGTAGCGAAGGACAGGCCACCAATCAGCCCCAGCATTTT. Protein: CASSEGQATNQPQHF.